The T cell receptor (beta chain) under discussion was sequenced for a study of blood T cell repertoires in COVID-19. Whole-study context: In each case, the material was cDNA or gDNA derived from T cells, B-cell-depleted T cells, or PBMCs.

Those who participated ranged in age from about 18 to 95 years and resided in 24 US areas. Assignments of participants to cohorts depended upon their own reported clinical history. Profiling relied on immunoSEQ multiplex PCR, and the TCRdb table lists in-frame clones only, not all of them. The sample holds 220,000 or so clones, around 90% seen once. CDR1 and CDR2 (germline): SGHRS, YFSETQ. The V end lost 6 bases, the J end lost 12 bases, and 13 bases lay between the germline ends. There are 12 residues in the CDR3. The TCR was taken from a man aged 25 to 40 who had been exposed to COVID-19. Source material: PBMCs or T cells enriched from blood (not recorded which). This chain uses TRBV5-1 with TRBJ1-6, with a possible D match to TRBD1 (5 bases). This chain's CDR3 is CASTYDRGPLHF. DNA for the CDR3: TGCGCCAGCACTTACGACAGAGGACCCCTCCACTTT.